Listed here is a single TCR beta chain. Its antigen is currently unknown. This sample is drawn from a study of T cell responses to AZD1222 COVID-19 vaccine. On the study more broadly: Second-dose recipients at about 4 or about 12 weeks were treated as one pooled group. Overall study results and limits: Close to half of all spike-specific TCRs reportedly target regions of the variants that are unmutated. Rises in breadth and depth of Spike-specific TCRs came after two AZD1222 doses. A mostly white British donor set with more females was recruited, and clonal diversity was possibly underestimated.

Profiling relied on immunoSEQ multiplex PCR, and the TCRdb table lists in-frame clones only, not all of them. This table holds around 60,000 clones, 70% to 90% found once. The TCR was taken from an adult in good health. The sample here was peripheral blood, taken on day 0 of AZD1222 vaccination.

CDR3: CASSEAAQKETQYF. In nucleotides, the CDR3 is TGTGCCAGCAGTGAAGCTGCTCAGAAAGAGACCCAGTACTTC. This rearrangement joins TRBV2 to TRBJ2-5; D remains ambiguous. Between the trimmed V and J ends, which lost 0 bases and 3 bases, there was a span of 8 bases. This CDR3 contains 14 residues. Germline V gene sequence: CDR1 SNHLY, CDR2 FYNNEI.